Described below is a single T cell receptor (beta chain) sequence and its context. The target antigen is unknown. Libraries were prepared by immunoSEQ multiplex PCR; TCRdb keeps only in-frame clonotypes and omits some of them. The repertoire holds more than 20,000 clones, with roughly three quarters as singletons. J was trimmed by 3 bases and V by 6 bases; bases with no gene match: 6. CDR3 size: 16 residues. The germline V gene has CDR1 SGHRS and CDR2 YFSETQ. This specimen belongs to a study of PD-1 blockade in classical Hodgkin lymphoma. The study, taken as a whole, reports: Lower baseline TCR diversity was reported for newly diagnosed patients than for healthy donors. The CD4+ diversity rise by C4D1 was clearest in complete responders. Baseline diversity was lower in partial responders and progressors than complete responders.

Time point: cycle 4 day 1 (C4D1), after 6 weeks of nivolumab. Every single patient, without exception, relapsed after autologous stem cell transplantation, and brentuximab vedotin exposure varied. The TCR was taken from a human donor with classical Hodgkin lymphoma. The sequencing used peripheral blood mononuclear cells (PBMCs), collected before the fourth cycle of nivolumab. V and J are TRBV5-1 and TRBJ1-4, with 12 bases that match TRBD1. The CDR3 DNA sequence: TGCGCCAGCAAAGGGACAGGGGGCATCGCTAATGAAAAACTGTTTTTT. It yields the protein CASKGTGGIANEKLFF.